This is a list of T cell receptor beta chains from one sample in a study of OX40 agonist ivuxolimab in advanced cancers. Profiled with immunoSEQ multiplex PCR; TCRdb holds only in-frame clones, not every one. The data contain tens of thousands of clones, around 87% of them singletons. The sample was CD4+ or CD8+ T cells sorted from blood, taken in a trial of the OX40 agonist ivuxolimab. The receptors stem from an adult with an advanced solid tumor such as melanoma, head and neck, liver or kidney cancer. Both conserved end residues are part of each CDR3. Each record gives: V gene, J gene, clone size, D gene, CDR3 protein, CDR3 DNA. The D gene is left open where the match is weak. Not all rows give a size; the values are once, few, many and, for expanded clones, a class.

TRBV19	TRBJ2-3	NA	TRBD2	CACPRASGRFTDTQYF	TGTGCCTGTCCTAGGGCTAGCGGGAGGTTCACAGATACGCAGTATTTT
TRBV18	TRBJ2-7	NA	TRBD1	CASSPAGTVKAYEQYF	TGTGCCAGCTCACCCGCCGGGACAGTCAAAGCCTACGAGCAGTACTTC
TRBV28	TRBJ1-1	NA	NA	CAIQMNTEAFF	TGTGCCATCCAAATGAACACTGAAGCTTTCTTT
TRBV28	TRBJ2-5	NA	NA	CASSSPNAGFQETQYF	TGTGCCAGCAGCTCCCCAAACGCGGGGTTCCAAGAGACCCAGTACTTC
TRBV7-8	TRBJ2-1	NA	TRBD2	CASSPRTSGYNEQFF	TGTGCCAGCAGCCCGCGGACTAGCGGCTACAATGAGCAGTTCTTC
TRBV18	TRBJ1-5	NA	NA	CASSLGDRNQPQHF	TGTGCCAGCTCCCTCGGGGACCGCAATCAGCCCCAGCATTTT
TRBV30	TRBJ2-7	once	NA	CAWSIGIAYEQYF	TGTGCCTGGAGCATCGGGATCGCCTACGAGCAGTACTTC
TRBV23-1	TRBJ2-3	NA	TRBD1	CASRGRDRTTDTQYF	TGCGCCAGCAGAGGACGGGACAGGACCACAGATACGCAGTATTTT
TRBV2	TRBJ1-2	NA	TRBD1	CASRAQGVSYGYTF	TGTGCCAGCAGGGCACAGGGGGTTTCCTATGGCTACACCTTC
TRBV2	TRBJ1-5	NA	NA	CASSEALPGQSNQPQHF	TGTGCCAGCAGTGAAGCGCTTCCCGGACAGTCCAATCAGCCCCAGCATTTT
TRBV6-5	TRBJ2-3	NA	TRBD2	CASKTLAGGSDTQYF	TGTGCCAGCAAAACACTAGCGGGGGGGTCAGATACGCAGTATTTT
TRBV2	TRBJ2-3	NA	NA	CASSRAITDTQYF	TGTGCCAGCAGTCGGGCCATCACAGATACGCAGTATTTT
TRBV10-3	TRBJ1-1	NA	NA	CAISEKAGTEGAFF	TGTGCCATCAGTGAGAAAGCAGGCACAGAGGGAGCTTTCTTT
TRBV5-1	TRBJ2-3	NA	TRBD2	CASSSGLAVTDTQYF	TGCGCCAGCAGCTCCGGACTAGCGGTCACAGATACGCAGTATTTT
TRBV19	TRBJ1-5	NA	NA	CASSGAGGNQPQHF	TGTGCCAGTAGTGGGGCAGGGGGCAATCAGCCCCAGCATTTT
TRBV4-1	TRBJ2-2	NA	TRBD2	CASSPRGNSGRRGELFF	TGCGCCAGCAGCCCAAGGGGAAATAGCGGGAGGCGCGGGGAGCTGTTTTTT
TRBV18	TRBJ1-1	NA	NA	CASSQEVNTEAFF	TGTGCCAGCTCACAGGAGGTGAACACTGAAGCTTTCTTT
TRBV10-3	TRBJ1-2	once	NA	CAITTGGGDYTF	TGTGCCATCACCACCGGCGGAGGTGACTACACCTTC
TRBV5-1	TRBJ2-7	NA	NA	CASSSRGGAEQYF	TGCGCCAGCAGCTCCAGGGGAGGAGCCGAGCAGTACTTC
TRBV19	TRBJ2-2	NA	NA	CASRMAMNTGELFF	TGTGCCAGTAGAATGGCCATGAACACCGGGGAGCTGTTTTTT
TRBV20-1	TRBJ2-7	NA	NA	CSAADGYEQYF	TGCAGTGCCGCAGACGGCTACGAGCAGTACTTC